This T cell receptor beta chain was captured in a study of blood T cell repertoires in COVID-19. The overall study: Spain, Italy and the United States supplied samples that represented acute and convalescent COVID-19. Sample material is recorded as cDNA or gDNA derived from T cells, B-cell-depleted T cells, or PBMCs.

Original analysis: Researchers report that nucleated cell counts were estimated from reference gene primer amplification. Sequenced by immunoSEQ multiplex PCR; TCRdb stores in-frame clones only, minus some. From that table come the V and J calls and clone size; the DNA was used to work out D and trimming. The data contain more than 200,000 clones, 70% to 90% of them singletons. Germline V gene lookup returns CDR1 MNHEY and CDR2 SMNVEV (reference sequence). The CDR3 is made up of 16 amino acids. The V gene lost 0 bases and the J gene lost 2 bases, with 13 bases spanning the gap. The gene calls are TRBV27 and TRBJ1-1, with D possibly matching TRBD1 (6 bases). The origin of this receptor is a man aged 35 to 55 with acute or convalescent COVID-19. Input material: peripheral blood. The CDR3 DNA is TGTGCCAGCAGTTTATCGGGGGGGCGAAGAAACACTGAAGCTTTCTTT. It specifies CASSLSGGRRNTEAFF.